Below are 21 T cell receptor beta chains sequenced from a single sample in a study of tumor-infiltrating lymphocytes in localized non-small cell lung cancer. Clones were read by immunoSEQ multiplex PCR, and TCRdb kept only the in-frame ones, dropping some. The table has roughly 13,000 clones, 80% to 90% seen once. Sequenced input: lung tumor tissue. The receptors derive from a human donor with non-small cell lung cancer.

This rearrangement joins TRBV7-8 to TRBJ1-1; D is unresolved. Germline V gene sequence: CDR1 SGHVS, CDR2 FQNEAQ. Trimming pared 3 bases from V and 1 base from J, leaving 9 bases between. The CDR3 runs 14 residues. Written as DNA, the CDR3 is TGTGCCAGCAGCTTTACCGAGGGGAACACTGAAGCTTTCTTT. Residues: CASSFTEGNTEAFF.

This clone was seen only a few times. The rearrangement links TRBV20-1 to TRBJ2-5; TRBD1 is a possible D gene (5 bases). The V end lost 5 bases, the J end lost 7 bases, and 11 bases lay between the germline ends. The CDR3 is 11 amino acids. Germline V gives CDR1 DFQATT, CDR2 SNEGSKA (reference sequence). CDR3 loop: CSALEGATQYF. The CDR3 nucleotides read TGCAGTGCTCTCGAAGGGGCGACCCAGTACTTC.

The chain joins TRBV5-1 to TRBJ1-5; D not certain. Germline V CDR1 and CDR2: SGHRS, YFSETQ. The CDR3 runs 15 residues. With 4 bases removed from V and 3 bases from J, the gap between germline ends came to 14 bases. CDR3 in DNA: TGCGCCAGCAGCCTCGGAGCGGAGGACAATCAGCCCCAGCATTTT. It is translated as CASSLGAEDNQPQHF.

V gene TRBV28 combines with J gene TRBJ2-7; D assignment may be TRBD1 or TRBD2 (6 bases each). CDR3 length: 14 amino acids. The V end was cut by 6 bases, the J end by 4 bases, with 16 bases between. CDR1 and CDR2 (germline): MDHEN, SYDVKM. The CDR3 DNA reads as TGTGCCAGCAGCCGGACCGGGGGCACATACGAGCAGTACTTC. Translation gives CASSRTGGTYEQYF.

CDR3 DNA sequence: TGTGCCACCCACGGACAGCCATATAATTCACCCCTCCACTTT. It encodes CATHGQPYNSPLHF. The V call is TRBV19, the J call TRBJ1-6; D possibly corresponds to TRBD1 (6 bases). V was clipped by 10 bases and J by 4 bases, with 14 bases between them. CDR3 length: 14 amino acids. Germline V gene lookup returns CDR1 LNHDA and CDR2 SQIVND (reference sequence).

DNA for the CDR3: TGTGCCAGCTCCGGACTAGCGGACACCGGGGAGCTGTTTTTT. Translating gives CASSGLADTGELFF. This rearrangement joins TRBV18 to TRBJ2-2; 10 nucleotides match TRBD2. Germline CDR1 and CDR2: KGHSH and LQKENI. CDR3 length: 14 amino acids. Trimming removed 6 bases from V and 3 bases from J; junction bases left unmatched: 1. The full variable domain, rest sourced from reference TRBV18 and TRBJ2-2, is NAGVMQNPRHLVRRRGQEARLRCSPMKGHSHVYWYRQLPEEGLKFMVYLQKENIIDESGMPKERFSAEFPKEGPSILRIQQVVRGDSAAYFCASSGLADTGELFFGEGSRLTVL.

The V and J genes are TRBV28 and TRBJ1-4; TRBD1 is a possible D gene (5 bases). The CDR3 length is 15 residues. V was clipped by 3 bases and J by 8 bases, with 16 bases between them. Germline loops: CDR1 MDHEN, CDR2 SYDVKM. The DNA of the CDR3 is TGTGCCAGCAGTTTTGGGGGGACGGTAGGAGAAAAACTGTTTTTT. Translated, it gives CASSFGGTVGEKLFF.

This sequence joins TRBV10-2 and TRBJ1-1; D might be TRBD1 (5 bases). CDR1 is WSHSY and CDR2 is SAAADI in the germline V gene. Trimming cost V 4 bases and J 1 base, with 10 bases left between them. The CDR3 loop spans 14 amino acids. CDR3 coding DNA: TGCGCCAGCAGTGTGGCAGGGCGGAACACTGAAGCTTTCTTT. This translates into CASSVAGRNTEAFF.

The CDR3 sequence is CASSAQGLNTEAFF. As DNA, the CDR3 is TGCGCCAGCAGCGCCCAGGGATTGAACACTGAAGCTTTCTTT. This chain connects TRBV5-1 to TRBJ1-1; tentatively, D is TRBD1 (5 bases). Germline V gives CDR1 SGHRS, CDR2 YFSETQ. This CDR3 spans 14 amino acids. The V end lost 4 bases, the J end lost 0 bases, and 10 bases lay between the germline ends.

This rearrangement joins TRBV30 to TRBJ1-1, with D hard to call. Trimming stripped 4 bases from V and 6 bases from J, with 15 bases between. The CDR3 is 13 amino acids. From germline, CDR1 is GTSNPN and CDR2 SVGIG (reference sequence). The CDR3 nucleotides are TGTGCCTGGATTGCCGGGTGGGGATCTGAAGCTTTCTTT. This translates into CAWIAGWGSEAFF. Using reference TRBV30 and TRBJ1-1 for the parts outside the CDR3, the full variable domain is SQTIHQWPATLVQPVGSPLSLECTVEGTSNPNLYWYRQAAGRGLQLLFYSVGIGQISSEVPQNLSASRPQDRQFILSSKKLLLSDSGFYLCAWIAGWGSEAFFGQGTRLTVV.

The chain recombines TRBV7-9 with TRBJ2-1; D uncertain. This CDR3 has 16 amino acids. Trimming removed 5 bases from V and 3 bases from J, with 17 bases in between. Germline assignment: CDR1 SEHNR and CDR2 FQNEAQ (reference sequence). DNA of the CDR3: TGTGCCAGCAGCCCCCTAACAGCAACACTCTACAATGAGCAGTTCTTC. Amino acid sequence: CASSPLTATLYNEQFF.

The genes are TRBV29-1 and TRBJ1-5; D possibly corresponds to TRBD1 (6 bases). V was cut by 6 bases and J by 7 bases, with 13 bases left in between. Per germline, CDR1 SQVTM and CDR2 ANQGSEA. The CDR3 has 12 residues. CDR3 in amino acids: CSVAQGSQPQHF. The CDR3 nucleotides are TGCAGCGTGGCACAGGGAAGCCAGCCCCAGCATTTT.

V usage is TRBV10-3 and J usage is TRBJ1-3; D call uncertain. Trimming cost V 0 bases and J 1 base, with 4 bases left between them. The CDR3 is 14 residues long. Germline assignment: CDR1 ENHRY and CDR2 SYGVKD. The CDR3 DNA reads TGTGCCATCAGTGAGTCCAGGTCTGGAAACACCATATATTTT. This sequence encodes CAISESRSGNTIYF.

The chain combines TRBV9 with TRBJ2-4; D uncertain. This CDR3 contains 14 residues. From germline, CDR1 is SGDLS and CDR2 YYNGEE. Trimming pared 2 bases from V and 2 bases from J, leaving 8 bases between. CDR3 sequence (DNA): TGTGCCAGCAGCGTGCCGGCCCCCAAAAACATTCAGTACTTC. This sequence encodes CASSVPAPKNIQYF.

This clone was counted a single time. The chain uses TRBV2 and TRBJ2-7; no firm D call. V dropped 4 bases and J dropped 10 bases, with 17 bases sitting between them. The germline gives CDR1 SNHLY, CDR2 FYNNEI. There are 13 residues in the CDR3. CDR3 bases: TGTGCCAGCAGTGCCTTTAGTCCCCAAGGACAGTACTTC. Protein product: CASSAFSPQGQYF. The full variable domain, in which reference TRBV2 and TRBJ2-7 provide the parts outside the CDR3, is EPEVTQTPSHQVTQMGQEVILRCVPISNHLYFYWYRQILGQKVEFLVSFYNNEISEKSEIFDDQFSVERPDGSNFTLKIRSTKLEDSAMYFCASSAFSPQGQYFGPGTRLTVT.

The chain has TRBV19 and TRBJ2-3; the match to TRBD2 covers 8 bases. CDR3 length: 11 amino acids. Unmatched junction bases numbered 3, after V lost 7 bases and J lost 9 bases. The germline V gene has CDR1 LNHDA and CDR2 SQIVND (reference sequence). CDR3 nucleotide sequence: TGTGCCAGTAAAGAGCGGGGGACGCAGTATTTT. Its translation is CASKERGTQYF.

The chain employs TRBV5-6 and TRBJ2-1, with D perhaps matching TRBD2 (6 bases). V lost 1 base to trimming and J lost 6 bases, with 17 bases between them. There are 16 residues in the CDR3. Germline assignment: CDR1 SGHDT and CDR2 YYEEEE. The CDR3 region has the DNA TGTGCCAGCAGCTTGTTTTTCGGCGGGACTGCCAATGAGCAGTTCTTC. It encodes CASSLFFGGTANEQFF.

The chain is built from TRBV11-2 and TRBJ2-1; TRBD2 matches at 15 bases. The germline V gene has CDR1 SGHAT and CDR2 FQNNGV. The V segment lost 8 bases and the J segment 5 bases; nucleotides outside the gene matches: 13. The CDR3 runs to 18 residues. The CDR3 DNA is TGTGCCAGCCGCCGAACCCCCAGGACTAGCGGGGGGGACAATGAGCAGTTCTTC. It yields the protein CASRRTPRTSGGDNEQFF.

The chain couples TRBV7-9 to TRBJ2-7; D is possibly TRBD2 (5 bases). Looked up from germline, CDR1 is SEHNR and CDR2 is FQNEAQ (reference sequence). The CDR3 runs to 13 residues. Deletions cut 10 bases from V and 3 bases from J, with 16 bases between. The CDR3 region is CATAVGGGYEQYF. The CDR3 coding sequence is TGTGCCACTGCCGTAGGAGGAGGCTACGAGCAGTACTTC.

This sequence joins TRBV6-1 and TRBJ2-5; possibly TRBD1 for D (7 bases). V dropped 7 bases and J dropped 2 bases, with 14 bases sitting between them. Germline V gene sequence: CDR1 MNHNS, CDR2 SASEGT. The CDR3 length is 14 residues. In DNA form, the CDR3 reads TGTGCCAGCAACCCAGGGGGGCTTCAAGAGACCCAGTACTTC. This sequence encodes CASNPGGLQETQYF.

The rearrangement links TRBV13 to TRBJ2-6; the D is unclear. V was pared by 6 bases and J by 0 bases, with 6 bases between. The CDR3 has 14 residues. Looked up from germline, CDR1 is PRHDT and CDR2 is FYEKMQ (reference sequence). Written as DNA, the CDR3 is TGTGCCAGCAGGACCCGCTCTGGGGCCAACGTCCTGACTTTC. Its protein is CASRTRSGANVLTF.